These 29 T cell receptor beta chains share one sample of origin, sequenced in a study of cytomegalovirus exposure and HLA in healthy donors. Both 60 Vbeta primers and 13 Jbeta primers went into the PCR. The assay was immunoSEQ multiplex PCR, and TCRdb's table has in-frame clones only and misses some. This repertoire includes some 130,000 clones. The specimen sequenced was PBMCs. The receptors originated from a woman aged 35 to 49 in good health and CMV-seronegative.

The V call is TRBV7-3, the J call TRBJ2-3; TRBD1 is a possible D gene (8 bases). The CDR3 contains 17 residues. V was cut by 5 bases and J by 2 bases, with 20 bases left in between. Germline V gene lookup returns CDR1 SGHTA and CDR2 FQGTGA. The CDR3 spells CASSPRQGRGFTDTQYF. CDR3 sequence (DNA): TGTGCCAGCAGCCCCCGACAGGGGCGGGGGTTCACAGATACGCAGTATTTT.

Concerning this clone: A read error may account for a junction end that differs from germline. V and J are TRBV5-1 and TRBJ1-5, with TRBD1 identical over 9 bases. CDR3 size: 14 residues. Germline CDR1 and CDR2: SGHRS and YFSETQ. The CDR3 here is CASSPTGGNQPQHF. Here the CDR3 DNA reads TGCGCCAGCAGCCCAACAGGGGGCAACCAGCCCCAGCATTTT.

As concerns this clone: Mismatch with germline at one junction end may stem from a read error. The V and J genes are TRBV11-3 and TRBJ2-7, with TRBD1 matching 8 bases. Germline loops: CDR1 SGHNT, CDR2 YENEEA. The CDR3 covers 15 residues. DNA for the CDR3: TGTGCCAGCAGCCCTGGGACAGGACGATCCTACGAGCAGCACTTC. Translated, it gives CASSPGTGRSYEQHF. Looking up the rest from reference TRBV11-3 and TRBJ2-7 gives the full variable domain: EAGVVQSPRYKIIEKKQPVAFWCNPISGHNTLYWYLQNLGQGPELLIRYENEEAVDDSQLPKDRFSAERLKGVDSTLKIQPAELGDSAVYLCASSPGTGRSYEQHFGPGTRLTVT.

This chain uses TRBV11-1 with TRBJ2-1, with D perhaps TRBD2 (5 bases). The germline gives CDR1 SGHAT, CDR2 FQDESV (reference sequence). There are 15 residues in the CDR3. Trimming took 2 bases from V and 0 from J, leaving 8 bases between them. CDR3 protein: CASSLLLVSYNEQFF. CDR3 nucleotides: TGTGCCAGCAGCTTACTACTAGTCTCCTACAATGAGCAGTTCTTC.

V and J are TRBV14 and TRBJ1-1; 12 bases align to TRBD1. The CDR3 is 17 residues long. Losses at the gene ends were 1 base for V and 4 bases for J; bases not matched to a gene: 7. The V gene's germline CDR1 is SGHDN and CDR2 FVKESK. Written as DNA, the CDR3 is TGTGCCAGCAGCCAAGCCGGGACAGGGGGCGAAGTCACTGAAGCTTTCTTT. It is translated as CASSQAGTGGEVTEAFF.

With respect to this clone: Other nucleotide sequences in the sample specify the same CDR3. The chain carries TRBV5-1 and TRBJ2-5; 9 bases are a match to TRBD2. This CDR3 has 16 residues. Germline loops: CDR1 SGHRS, CDR2 YFSETQ. Trimming took 0 bases from V and 2 from J; bases not matched to a gene: 5. In DNA form, the CDR3 reads TGCGCCAGCAGCTTGGGGCTAGCGGGGAGACAAGAGACCCAGTACTTC. It is translated as CASSLGLAGRQETQYF. Based on the CDR3 plus reference TRBV5-1 and TRBJ2-5, the full variable domain is KAGVTQTPRYLIKTRGQQVTLSCSPISGHRSVSWYQQTPGQGLQFLFEYFSETQRNKGNFPGRFSGRQFSNSRSEMNVSTLELGDSALYLCASSLGLAGRQETQYFGPGTRLLVL.

V and J are TRBV6-4 and TRBJ1-6, with 8 bases matching TRBD1. The CDR3 sequence is 15 residues long. Per the germline V gene, CDR1 is MRHNA and CDR2 is SNTAGT. The trim removed 2 bases at V and 7 bases at J, leaving 4 bases unmatched. The CDR3 nucleotides are TGTGCCAGCAGTGACGGGACAGGAATGAATTCACCCCTCCACTTT. Its protein product is CASSDGTGMNSPLHF.

This chain connects TRBV7-2 to TRBJ2-3; the match to TRBD1 covers 8 bases. Trimming at V came to 5 bases and at J to 4 bases, leaving 2 bases not matched to a gene. The length of the CDR3 is 13 residues. Germline CDR1 is SGHTA and CDR2 is FQGNSA. The CDR3 region has the DNA TGTGCCAGCAGCGGACAGGGACCAGATACGCAGTATTTT. Its translation is CASSGQGPDTQYF.

This chain joins TRBV2 and TRBJ2-1, with TRBD2 identical over 15 bases. With V trimmed by 5 bases and J by 8 bases, 4 bases remained unmatched. The germline CDR1 and CDR2 sequences are SNHLY and FYNNEI. This CDR3 contains 15 residues. CDR3 region: CASSWTSGGADEQFF. The CDR3 DNA is TGTGCCAGCAGTTGGACTAGCGGGGGGGCCGATGAGCAGTTCTTC.

This CDR3 is CASSTLTVTGNTEAFF. The CDR3 bases are TGTGCCAGTAGTACCTTAACTGTGACAGGCAACACTGAAGCTTTCTTT. The chain links TRBV19 to TRBJ1-1; tentative D call: TRBD1 (6 bases). This CDR3 region has 16 residues. Germline CDR1 and CDR2: LNHDA and SQIVND (reference sequence). Trimming removed 4 bases at V and 2 bases at J, with 17 bases between.

V gene TRBV7-9 combines with J gene TRBJ2-7, with D possibly TRBD2 on 5 matching bases. The length of the CDR3 is 13 residues. From germline, CDR1 is SEHNR and CDR2 FQNEAQ (reference sequence). V lost 8 bases and J lost 2, with 13 bases in between. The CDR3 DNA follows: TGTGCCAGCCCGTGTCGGGGTGCCTACGAGCAGTACGTC. Protein sequence: CASPCRGAYEQYV.

CDR3 DNA: TGCAGCGTTCGGACAGATAACTATGGCTACACCTTC. It translates to CSVRTDNYGYTF. This chain connects TRBV29-1 to TRBJ1-2, with D possibly matching TRBD1 (6 bases). The V gene's germline CDR1 is SQVTM and CDR2 ANQGSEA. Trimming left V 5 bases short and J 1 base short, with 8 bases between. CDR3 length equals 12 residues.

The J gene is TRBJ1-1, the V gene TRBV5-5; unclear D gene. Trimming removed 1 base at V and 7 bases at J, with 20 bases between. Germline CDR1 reads SGHKS; CDR2 reads YYEKEE (reference sequence). The CDR3 extends over 16 amino acids. The CDR3 spells CASSLKMETLSGEAFF. DNA for the CDR3: TGTGCCAGCAGCTTGAAAATGGAGACCCTTTCGGGTGAAGCTTTCTTT.

The chain links TRBV4-2 to TRBJ2-2, with D perhaps TRBD2 (6 bases). Trimming removed 2 bases at V and 0 bases at J, with 10 bases between. There are 16 residues in the CDR3. CDR1 is LGHNA, CDR2 YNFKEQ, per germline. CDR3 protein: CASSQTTSPNTGELFF. The CDR3 DNA reads TGTGCCAGCAGCCAAACGACTAGTCCGAACACCGGGGAGCTGTTTTTT.

The chain uses TRBV18 and TRBJ1-5; D is possibly TRBD1 (5 bases). The CDR3 covers 16 residues. V gave up 1 base and J gave up 8 bases, with 18 bases separating them. Germline V gives CDR1 KGHSH, CDR2 LQKENI. CDR3 coding DNA: TGTGCCAGCTCACCACTAGCGGTAGGGGAAGAAAAGCCCCAGCATTTT. This codes for CASSPLAVGEEKPQHF.

On this clone: Other DNA variants within this sample encode the same CDR3. The rearrangement links TRBV27 to TRBJ1-2; 8 bases map to TRBD1. This CDR3 is built from 12 residues. Trimming at V came to 6 bases and at J to 5 bases, leaving 2 bases not matched to a gene. Germline loops: CDR1 MNHEY, CDR2 SMNVEV (reference sequence). The CDR3 loop is CASRDRDYGYTF. The CDR3 DNA sequence: TGTGCCAGCAGGGACAGGGATTATGGCTACACCTTC.

The chain couples TRBV20-1 to TRBJ1-2; D gene uncertain. V dropped 3 bases and J dropped 8 bases, with 7 bases sitting between them. Germline CDR1 DFQATT, CDR2 SNEGSKA (reference sequence). CDR3 length: 10 residues. The CDR3 DNA reads TGCAGTGCTAGTGCGCCGGGCTACACCTTC. Its translation: CSASAPGYTF.

The genes are TRBV6-4 and TRBJ2-3; D is ambiguous. Trimming took off 3 bases at V and 3 bases at J, with 7 bases between the two ends. Germline CDR1 MRHNA, CDR2 SNTAGT. The CDR3 has 13 residues. The CDR3 sequence: CASSEEITDTQYF. The CDR3 region has the DNA TGTGCCAGCAGTGAGGAGATAACAGATACGCAGTATTTT.

The CDR3 DNA reads TGCAGCGCAGGGATCTCTGGGGCCAACGTCCTGACTTTC. This encodes CSAGISGANVLTF. The rearrangement uses TRBV29-1 and TRBJ2-6, with D perhaps matching TRBD1 (5 bases). In germline, CDR1 is SQVTM, CDR2 ANQGSEA. The V and J ends lost 7 bases and 0 bases respectively, with 7 bases between them. The CDR3 runs 13 residues.

The chain joins TRBV5-1 to TRBJ1-5, with D perhaps TRBD1 (5 bases). The CDR3 is made up of 17 amino acids. Germline V gene lookup returns CDR1 SGHRS and CDR2 YFSETQ. V shed 4 bases and J shed 0 bases, with 17 bases lying between them. The CDR3 coding sequence is TGCGCCAGCAGCCCGGGGGGGAATTCAAATAGCAATCAGCCCCAGCATTTT. Its translation is CASSPGGNSNSNQPQHF. The variable domain in full, with the rest retrieved from reference TRBV5-1 and TRBJ1-5, is KAGVTQTPRYLIKTRGQQVTLSCSPISGHRSVSWYQQTPGQGLQFLFEYFSETQRNKGNFPGRFSGRQFSNSRSEMNVSTLELGDSALYLCASSPGGNSNSNQPQHFGDGTRLSIL.

The J gene is TRBJ1-2, the V gene TRBV19, with D maybe TRBD1 (6 bases). Per germline, CDR1 LNHDA and CDR2 SQIVND (reference sequence). Trimming removed 2 bases at V and 8 bases at J, with 6 bases between. CDR3 size: 11 residues. CDR3 amino acids: CASSITGGYTF. Here the CDR3 DNA reads TGTGCCAGTAGTATAACAGGGGGCTACACCTTC.

The V and J genes are TRBV27 and TRBJ2-1, with 9 bases aligning to TRBD2. CDR3 length equals 16 residues. Trimming at V came to 5 bases and at J to 7 bases, leaving 12 bases not matched to a gene. Germline CDR1 is MNHEY and CDR2 is SMNVEV (reference sequence). The CDR3 region is CASSILAGPLGNEQFF. In nucleotides, the CDR3 is TGTGCCAGCAGTATACTAGCGGGTCCCCTCGGGAATGAGCAGTTCTTC.

V usage is TRBV28 and J usage is TRBJ1-3; 8 nucleotides line up with TRBD1. CDR1 is MDHEN and CDR2 is SYDVKM in the germline V gene. Trimming removed 6 bases from V and 0 bases from J; junction bases left unmatched: 10. This CDR3 has 17 residues. The DNA of the CDR3 is TGTGCCAGCAGGGTATTGGGACAGGCTAGCTCTGGAAACACCATATATTTT. Its protein product is CASRVLGQASSGNTIYF.

The rearrangement links TRBV7-9 to TRBJ2-1, with D possibly TRBD1 on 6 matching bases. V was shortened by 6 bases and J by 4 bases, with 10 bases between the two germline ends. Germline V lookup: CDR1 SEHNR, CDR2 FQNEAQ (reference sequence). The CDR3 spans 13 residues. The CDR3 nucleotides read TGTGCCAGCAGACAGGGACATTACAATGAGCAGTTCTTC. It yields the protein CASRQGHYNEQFF. Combining the CDR3 with reference TRBV7-9 and TRBJ2-1 gives the whole variable domain DTGVSQNPRHKITKRGQNVTFRCDPISEHNRLYWYRQTLGQGPEFLTYFQNEAQLEKSRLLSDRFSAERPKGSFSTLEIQRTEQGDSAMYLCASRQGHYNEQFFGPGTRLTVL.

This rearrangement joins TRBV11-3 to TRBJ2-3; D not certain. The CDR3 runs 14 residues. In germline, CDR1 is SGHNT, CDR2 YENEEA. V dropped 5 bases and J dropped 0 bases, with 9 bases sitting between them. CDR3 nucleotides: TGTGCCAGCAGCCCGGAGACTAGCACAGATACGCAGTATTTT. It codes for CASSPETSTDTQYF.

This chain uses TRBV7-3 with TRBJ1-2; 8 nucleotides align to TRBD1. The CDR3 consists of 14 residues. V shed 5 bases and J 2 bases; nucleotides not matched to a gene: 4. Germline loops: CDR1 SGHTA, CDR2 FQGTGA. The CDR3 loop reads CASSGGTGNYGYTF. The CDR3 DNA sequence: TGTGCCAGCAGCGGCGGGACAGGCAACTATGGCTACACCTTC. The complete variable domain, with remaining parts taken from reference TRBV7-3 and TRBJ1-2, reads GAGVSQTPSNKVTEKGKYVELRCDPISGHTALYWYRQSLGQGPEFLIYFQGTGAADDSGLPNDRFFAVRPEGSVSTLKIQRTERGDSAVYLCASSGGTGNYGYTFGSGTRLTVV.

The chain joins TRBV28 to TRBJ2-7; perhaps TRBD2 as D (7 bases). CDR1 is MDHEN, CDR2 SYDVKM, per germline. The V and J ends lost 6 bases and 10 bases respectively, with 25 bases between them. CDR3 length: 15 residues. The CDR3, as DNA: TGTGCCAGCAGGTCCGGAGGGGGGGTCGGGGAATTTCAGTACGTC. This codes for CASRSGGGVGEFQYV.

The CDR3 sequence: CASSLAGGQGPPANVLTF. DNA for the CDR3: TGTGCCAGCAGCTTAGCGGGGGGACAGGGGCCCCCGGCCAACGTCCTGACTTTC. The V and J genes are TRBV11-1 and TRBJ2-6, with 10 bases matching TRBD1. There are 18 residues in the CDR3. Germline V gene lookup returns CDR1 SGHAT and CDR2 FQDESV (reference sequence). J was trimmed by 6 bases and V by 0 bases; bases with no gene match: 8. Supplemented by reference TRBV11-1 and TRBJ2-6, the full variable domain reads EAEVAQSPRYKITEKSQAVAFWCDPISGHATLYWYRQILGQGPELLVQFQDESVVDDSQLPKDRFSAERLKGVDSTLKIQPAELGDSAMYLCASSLAGGQGPPANVLTFGAGSRLTVL.

The rearrangement uses TRBV4-3 and TRBJ2-7, with unresolved D. V lost 0 bases, J lost 0 bases, and 12 bases lay in between. Germline V gene data show CDR1 as LGHNA and CDR2 as YSLEER. The CDR3 contains 16 residues. CDR3 protein: CASSQDNREFSYEQYF. Written as DNA, the CDR3 is TGCGCCAGCAGCCAAGATAACAGAGAGTTCTCCTACGAGCAGTACTTC.